The sequence of this T cell receptor beta chain was determined in a study of control samples from healthy donors and cancer patients. Only a few counts were recorded for this clone. Clones were read by immunoSEQ multiplex PCR, and TCRdb kept only the in-frame ones, dropping some. The sample records roughly 120,000 clones, roughly 84% being singletons. After removal of 2 bases from V and 8 bases from J, the junction contained 3 bases not matched to a gene. This CDR3 has 13 residues. Germline assignment: CDR1 SGHRS and CDR2 YFSETQ. The sample consisted of blood. This chain uses TRBV5-1 with TRBJ1-2, with 10 bases lining up with TRBD1. The clonotype originates from a man in his forties or fifties in good health. This CDR3 reads CASSFGTGDGYTF. CDR3 in DNA: TGCGCCAGCAGCTTCGGGACAGGGGACGGCTACACCTTC.